This T cell receptor beta chain is drawn from a study of blood T cells in healthy people across ages. As to this clonotype: No antigen is known for it.

The CDR3 contains 15 residues. V was trimmed by 2 bases and J by 4 bases, leaving 15 bases between them. Per germline, CDR1 SGHRS and CDR2 YFSETQ. For the second PCR, which ran for about 6 to 11 cycles, a sample-barcoded 5' primer and a J-beta primer mix were used. TCRdb analysed the 5' RACE reads with MiXCR anew, one entry per CDR3 protein. The sample consists of 700,000 to 850,000 distinct CDR3 sequences, about 53% of them appearing once. Study-level findings and limits: A greater number of naive CD4+ cells and higher diversity distinguished long-lived donors from aged donors.

The sequenced sample consisted of blood. The rearrangement uses TRBV5-1 and TRBJ1-2; possible D gene TRBD1, 6 bases. The sequence derives from a man of 80 years or more in good health. This CDR3 is CASSFGTYGSYGYTF. DNA for the CDR3: TGCGCCAGCAGCTTCGGGACATATGGGAGCTATGGCTACACCTTC.